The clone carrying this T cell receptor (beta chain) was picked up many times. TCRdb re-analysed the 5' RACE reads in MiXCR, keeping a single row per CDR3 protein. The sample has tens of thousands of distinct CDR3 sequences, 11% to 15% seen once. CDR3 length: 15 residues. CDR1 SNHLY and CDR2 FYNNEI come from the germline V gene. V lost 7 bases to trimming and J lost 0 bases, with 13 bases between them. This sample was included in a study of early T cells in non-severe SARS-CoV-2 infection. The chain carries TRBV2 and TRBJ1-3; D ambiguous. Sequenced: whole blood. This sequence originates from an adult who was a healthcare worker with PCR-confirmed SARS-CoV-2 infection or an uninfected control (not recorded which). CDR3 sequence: CASNEGSSSGNTIYF. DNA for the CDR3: TGTGCCAGCAACGAAGGCAGCTCCTCTGGAAACACCATATATTTT.